A single sample gave rise to the 10 T cell receptor beta chains below, sequenced in a study of T cells after yellow fever vaccination. TCRdb reprocessed the 5' RACE reads with MiXCR, giving one entry per CDR3 protein. The sample has about 74,000 distinct CDR3 sequences; approximately 7% are singletons. Sample: CD8+ T cells sorted from PBMCs, taken 4 to 5 days after the first yellow fever vaccination. Receptors were obtained from a man between 18 and 35 years old who received the YFV17D yellow fever vaccine.

The rearrangement links TRBV5-1 to TRBJ2-3, with TRBD2 as a possible D gene (5 bases). This CDR3 has 14 amino acids. From germline, CDR1 is SGHRS and CDR2 YFSETQ. V shed 3 bases and J shed 3 bases, with 11 bases lying between them. In DNA, the CDR3 is TGCGCCAGCAGCTGGAGGAGGTGGACAGATACGCAGTATTTT. This gives the protein CASSWRRWTDTQYF. The whole variable domain, filled in from reference TRBV5-1 and TRBJ2-3, reads KAGVTQTPRYLIKTRGQQVTLSCSPISGHRSVSWYQQTPGQGLQFLFEYFSETQRNKGNFPGRFSGRQFSNSRSEMNVSTLELGDSALYLCASSWRRWTDTQYFGPGTRLTVL.

This clonotype appeared many times. The chain recombines TRBV6-4 with TRBJ2-3; TRBD2 might be the D (6 bases). This CDR3 contains 14 residues. CDR1 MRHNA and CDR2 SNTAGT come from the germline V gene. With 3 bases removed from V and 6 bases from J, the gap between germline ends came to 13 bases. In DNA, the CDR3 is TGTGCCAGCAGTGAGGCCCGGGGGATGGATACGCAGTATTTT. It codes for CASSEARGMDTQYF.

There are many counts of this clonotype. The V gene is TRBV12-3 or TRBV12-4, the J gene TRBJ2-2, with D tentatively TRBD1 (6 bases). The CDR3 runs to 12 residues. V lost 3 bases and J 9 bases, leaving 8 bases between the germline ends. DNA of the CDR3: TGTGCCAGCAGTTTGGGGGCGTGGGAGCTGTTTTTT. Protein: CASSLGAWELFF.

This clonotype was observed at least ten times. This chain uses TRBV6-2 or TRBV6-3 with TRBJ2-3; TRBD2 agrees at 9 bases. The CDR3 is 16 residues long. The germline V gene has CDR1 MNHEY and CDR2 SVGEGT. V lost 2 bases and J lost 4; bases outside the gene matches: 7. The CDR3 DNA reads TGTGCCAGCAGTTACCCTAGCGGGACCGTAGCAGATACGCAGTATTTT. Its protein product is CASSYPSGTVADTQYF.

The chain joins TRBV19 to TRBJ1-2, with 7 positions matching TRBD1. Germline CDR1 reads LNHDA; CDR2 reads SQIVND (reference sequence). V lost 5 bases and J lost 7; bases outside the gene matches: 7. This CDR3 is built from 13 residues. CDR3 sequence reads: CASSPSGGSGYTF. Here the CDR3 DNA reads TGTGCCAGTAGTCCCTCAGGGGGTAGTGGCTACACCTTC.

This clonotype was detected once. The DNA of the CDR3 is TGTGCCAGCAATTCCCCCCCTTGGGGACAGGGATATGGCGGGACCGGGGAGCTGTTTTTT. Translation: CASNSPPWGQGYGGTGELFF. The chain employs TRBV6-2 or TRBV6-3 and TRBJ2-2, with 9 bases identical to TRBD1. V shed 7 bases, J shed 5 bases, and the junction held 23 bases outside the gene matches. Germline CDR1 reads MNHEY; CDR2 reads SVGEGT. CDR3 length: 20 amino acids.

In its sample, this clonotype was seen many times. The rearrangement joins TRBV5-1 to TRBJ2-5; 12 bases line up with TRBD2. Germline V gives CDR1 SGHRS, CDR2 YFSETQ. V shed 7 bases and J 2 bases; nucleotides not matched to a gene: 12. CDR3 length equals 17 residues. In DNA form, the CDR3 reads TGCGCCAGCCAGACTAGCGGGGGTCGAAGATTTCAAGAGACCCAGTACTTC. It translates to CASQTSGGRRFQETQYF.

The sample holds many counts of this clonotype. The chain employs TRBV4-1 and TRBJ2-5; the match to TRBD2 covers 8 bases. CDR1 and CDR2 from the germline V gene are MGHRA and YSYEKL. Losses at the gene ends were 0 bases for V and 3 bases for J; bases not matched to a gene: 3. The CDR3 contains 15 residues. The CDR3 loop reads CASSQDQRGKETQYF. The CDR3 region has the DNA TGCGCCAGCAGCCAAGATCAGCGGGGGAAAGAGACCCAGTACTTC.

A few counts support this clonotype. The chain recombines TRBV6-5 with TRBJ1-5; 10 bases fit TRBD1. This CDR3 is built from 16 residues. The V and J ends lost 2 bases and 6 bases, in that order; junction bases with no gene match: 7. CDR1 MNHEY and CDR2 SVGAGI come from the germline V gene. In nucleotides, the CDR3 is TGTGCCAGCAGTTACAATGTCGGGACAGGGGCTCAGCCCCAGCATTTT. This encodes CASSYNVGTGAQPQHF.

This clonotype turned up a few times. This chain joins TRBV6-2 or TRBV6-3 and TRBJ2-3; tentatively, D is TRBD2 (5 bases). Looked up from germline, CDR1 is MNHEY and CDR2 is SVGEGT. Trimming took 6 bases from V and 4 from J, leaving 14 bases between them. This CDR3 spans 14 amino acids. CDR3 DNA: TGTGCCAGCAGCCAGGACTGGGTTTCAGATACGCAGTATTTT. Protein: CASSQDWVSDTQYF.